This TCR beta chain was identified in a study of blood T cell repertoires in COVID-19. Study overall: Samples came from the United States, Italy and Spain, spanning acute and convalescent COVID-19.

Measured with immunoSEQ multiplex PCR; TCRdb has only the in-frame clones, and not every one. Among about 270,000 clones listed, 75% to 90% were seen once. All enrollees were about 18 to 90 years old and from approximately 25 US areas. Participant reports of clinical history set cohort assignment. Either two negative PCRs, clearance, or symptom resolution qualified Cohort 3 donors as recovered. Germline V gene sequence: CDR1 SGHAT, CDR2 FQNNGV. Trimming took off 1 base at V and 6 bases at J, with 15 bases between the two ends. The CDR3 has 15 amino acids. The rearrangement links TRBV11-2 to TRBJ1-2, with D possibly matching TRBD1 (5 bases). Sequenced: PBMCs or T cells enriched from blood (not recorded which). This TCR derives from a woman younger than 35 who had recovered from COVID-19. The CDR3 bases are TGTGCCAGCAGCTTAGTCGTAGGGGCGGTAAATGGCTACACCTTC. As protein: CASSLVVGAVNGYTF.